These T cell receptor beta chains were read from a single sample in a study of naive and memory T cell subsets. TCRdb redid the calling of the UMI-ligation and nested PCR reads with MiXCR, one entry per CDR3 protein. The sample shows roughly 13,000 distinct CDR3 sequences, approximately 4.7% of them seen only once. This specimen was skin, taken from a tuberculin skin test site. The receptor source for this set is an adult in good health. The CDR3 runs from the conserved cysteine through the conserved F or W. The order of the fields is J gene, V gene, CDR3 protein.

TRBJ2-7 TRBV7-2 CASSLQGTEQYF
TRBJ2-2 TRBV30 CAWTEGSYAGELFF
TRBJ2-3 TRBV10-3 CAIMDGSGGLDTQYF
TRBJ2-1 TRBV5-6 CASSLVSGYNEQFF
TRBJ2-3 TRBV14 CASSKDYRGETQYF
TRBJ1-3 TRBV7-9 CASSHGRETSGNTIYF
TRBJ2-2 TRBV5-4 CASRHGQGRNTGELFF
TRBJ1-1 TRBV12-3/TRBV12-4 CASSLGSPMVEAFF
TRBJ2-7 TRBV7-2 CASSLDGGPYEQYF
TRBJ2-7 TRBV6-1 CASSEKGDGGGEQYF
TRBJ1-6 TRBV28 CASSLSAENSPLHF
TRBJ1-3 TRBV7-6 CASSLYSTARTSGNTIYF
TRBJ1-2 TRBV2 CASSPGQDDYGYTF
TRBJ1-6 TRBV30 CAWRDNSPLHF
TRBJ1-1 TRBV5-1 CASSSSAGTLFEAFF
TRBJ2-1 TRBV7-9 CASSLRGNRANEQFF
TRBJ1-5 TRBV19 CASSMESYSNQPQHF
TRBJ1-4 TRBV7-2 CASSAFPGSTNEKLFF
TRBJ2-5 TRBV7-2 CASSGPGTPETQYF
TRBJ1-1 TRBV5-6 CASSFTGIEAFF
TRBJ2-5 TRBV30 CAWSVKGPLSKETQYF
TRBJ2-1 TRBV3-1 CASSQLLSGTVIVNEQFF
TRBJ2-1 TRBV6-6 CASTFGQEQFF
TRBJ2-1 TRBV20-1 CSARSETGTGIQFF
TRBJ1-6 TRBV4-3 CASSPCGGSCSYNSPLHF
TRBJ2-5 TRBV12-3/TRBV12-4 CASSFYAETQYF
TRBJ2-2 TRBV7-6 CASSLAQGLQANTGELFF
TRBJ2-7 TRBV3-2 CASSQDDYRSINIRQEQYF
TRBJ2-5 TRBV18 CASSQGQQETQYF
TRBJ1-5 TRBV7-3 CASSWRQGKDQPQHF
TRBJ1-6 TRBV20-1 CSATPGRTISYNSPLHF
TRBJ2-5 TRBV29-1 CSAKQGRETQYF
TRBJ2-7 TRBV6-6 CASSSRGSGEQYF
TRBJ2-1 TRBV6-5 CASSFLMADEQFF
TRBJ1-6 TRBV28 CASSFRTGFNSPLHF
TRBJ2-3 TRBV25-1 CASSVTDTQYF
TRBJ2-3 TRBV6-5 CASSPPVTDTQYF
TRBJ1-6 TRBV5-1 CASSEGQGAATLHF
TRBJ2-3 TRBV20-1 CSARDGGISTDTQYF
TRBJ1-5 TRBV29-1 CSVGNRPFNQPQHF
TRBJ2-2 TRBV5-4 CASSLAGGVGGELFF
TRBJ2-7 TRBV11-3 CASSSKGPPSEQYF
TRBJ2-2 TRBV7-9 CASSLGPLNTGELFF
TRBJ2-7 TRBV19 CASHPGSGWDEQYF
TRBJ1-4 TRBV7-2 CASSLLRGQGVNEKLFF
TRBJ1-1 TRBV18 CASSPGIPEAFF